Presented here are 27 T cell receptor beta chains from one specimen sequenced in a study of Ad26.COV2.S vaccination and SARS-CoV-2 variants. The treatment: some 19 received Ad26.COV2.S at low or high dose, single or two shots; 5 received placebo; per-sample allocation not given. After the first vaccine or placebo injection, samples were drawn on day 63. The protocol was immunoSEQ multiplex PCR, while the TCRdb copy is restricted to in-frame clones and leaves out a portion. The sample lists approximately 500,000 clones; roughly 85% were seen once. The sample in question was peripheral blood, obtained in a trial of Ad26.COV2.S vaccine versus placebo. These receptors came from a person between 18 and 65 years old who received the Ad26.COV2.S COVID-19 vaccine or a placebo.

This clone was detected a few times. The CDR3 bases are TGTGCCAGCAGCTTAGAAACAGGGGTCAATTCACCCCTCCACTTT. Translated, it gives CASSLETGVNSPLHF. The rearrangement uses TRBV7-9 and TRBJ1-6, with 7 bases lining up with TRBD1. Germline V lookup: CDR1 SEHNR, CDR2 FQNEAQ (reference sequence). The V gene end was trimmed by 1 base and the J gene end by 7 bases; junction bases not matched to a gene: 4. This CDR3 comprises 15 residues.

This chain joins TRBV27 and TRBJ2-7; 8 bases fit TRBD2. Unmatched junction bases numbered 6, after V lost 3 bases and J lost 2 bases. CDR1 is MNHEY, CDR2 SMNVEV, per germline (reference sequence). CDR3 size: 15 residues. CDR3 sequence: CASSFLAGPTYEQYF. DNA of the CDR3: TGTGCCAGCAGTTTCCTAGCGGGTCCTACCTACGAGCAGTACTTC.

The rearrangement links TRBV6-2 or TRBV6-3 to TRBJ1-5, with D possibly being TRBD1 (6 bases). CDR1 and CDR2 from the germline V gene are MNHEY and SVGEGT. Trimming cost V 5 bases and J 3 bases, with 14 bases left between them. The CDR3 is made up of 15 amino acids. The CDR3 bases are TGTGCCAGCAGTAACGCACAGGGATCCAATCAGCCCCAGCATTTT. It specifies CASSNAQGSNQPQHF.

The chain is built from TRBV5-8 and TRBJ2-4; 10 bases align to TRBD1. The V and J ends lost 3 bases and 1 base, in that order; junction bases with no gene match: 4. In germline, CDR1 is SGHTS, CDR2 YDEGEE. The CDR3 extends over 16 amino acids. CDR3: CASSSGQGMAKNIQYF. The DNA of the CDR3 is TGTGCCAGCAGCTCGGGACAGGGGATGGCCAAAAACATTCAGTACTTC.

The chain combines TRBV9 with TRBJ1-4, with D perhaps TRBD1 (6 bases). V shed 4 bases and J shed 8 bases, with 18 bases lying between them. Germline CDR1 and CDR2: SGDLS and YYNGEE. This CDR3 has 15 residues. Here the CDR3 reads CASSSWPSQGEKLFF. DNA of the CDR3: TGTGCCAGCAGCTCCTGGCCGAGCCAGGGGGAAAAACTGTTTTTT.

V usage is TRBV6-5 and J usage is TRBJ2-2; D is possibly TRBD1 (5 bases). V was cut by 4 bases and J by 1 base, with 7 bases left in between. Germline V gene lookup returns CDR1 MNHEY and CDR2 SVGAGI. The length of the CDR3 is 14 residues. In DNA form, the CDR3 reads TGTGCCAGCAGTTTAACAGGGAACACCGGGGAGCTGTTTTTT. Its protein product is CASSLTGNTGELFF.

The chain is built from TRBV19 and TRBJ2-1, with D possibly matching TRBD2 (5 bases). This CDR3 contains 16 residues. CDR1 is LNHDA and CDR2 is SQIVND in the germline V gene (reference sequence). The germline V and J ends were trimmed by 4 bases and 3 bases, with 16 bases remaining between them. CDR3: CASSTPVGLYYNEQFF. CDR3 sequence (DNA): TGTGCCAGTAGTACCCCGGTAGGACTGTACTACAATGAGCAGTTCTTC.

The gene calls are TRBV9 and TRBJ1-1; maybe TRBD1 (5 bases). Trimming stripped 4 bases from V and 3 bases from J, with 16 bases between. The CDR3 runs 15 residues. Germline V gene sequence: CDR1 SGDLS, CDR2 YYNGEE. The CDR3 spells CASSRGGVGDTEAFF. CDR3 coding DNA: TGTGCCAGCAGCCGCGGGGGAGTCGGAGACACTGAAGCTTTCTTT.

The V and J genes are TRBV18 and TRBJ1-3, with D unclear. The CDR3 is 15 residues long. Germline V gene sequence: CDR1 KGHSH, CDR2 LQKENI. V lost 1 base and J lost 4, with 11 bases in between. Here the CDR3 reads CASSPLIPSGNTIYF. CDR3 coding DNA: TGTGCCAGCTCACCACTGATCCCTTCCGGAAACACCATATATTTT.

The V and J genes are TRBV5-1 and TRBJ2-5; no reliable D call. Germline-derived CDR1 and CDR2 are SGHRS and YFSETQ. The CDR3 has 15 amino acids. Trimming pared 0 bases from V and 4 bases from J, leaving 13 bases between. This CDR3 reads CASSLGQILPETQYF. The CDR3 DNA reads TGCGCCAGCAGCTTGGGGCAAATCCTGCCAGAGACCCAGTACTTC.

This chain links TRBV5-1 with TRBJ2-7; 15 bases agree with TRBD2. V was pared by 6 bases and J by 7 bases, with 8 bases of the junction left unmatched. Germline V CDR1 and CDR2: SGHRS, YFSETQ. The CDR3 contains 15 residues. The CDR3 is CASTTGLAGGEEQYF. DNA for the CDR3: TGCGCCAGCACCACAGGACTAGCGGGAGGGGAGGAGCAGTACTTC.

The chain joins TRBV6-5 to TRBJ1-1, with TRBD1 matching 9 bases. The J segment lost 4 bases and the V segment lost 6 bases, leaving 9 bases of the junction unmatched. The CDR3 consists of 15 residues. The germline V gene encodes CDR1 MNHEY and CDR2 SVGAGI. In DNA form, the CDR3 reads TGTGCCAGCAGGACAATGGGACAGGGCGGCACTGAAGCTTTCTTT. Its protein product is CASRTMGQGGTEAFF.

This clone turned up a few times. CDR3 sequence reads: CASSQATRPNTGELFF. DNA for the CDR3: TGTGCCAGCAGCCAAGCGACTAGGCCTAACACCGGGGAGCTGTTTTTT. The gene calls are TRBV3-1 (or the pseudogene TRBV3-2) and TRBJ2-2; TRBD2 is a possible D gene (6 bases). The CDR3 covers 16 residues. V lost 1 base, J lost 2 bases, and 11 bases lay in between. Germline-derived CDR1 and CDR2 are LGHDT and YNNKEL (reference sequence).

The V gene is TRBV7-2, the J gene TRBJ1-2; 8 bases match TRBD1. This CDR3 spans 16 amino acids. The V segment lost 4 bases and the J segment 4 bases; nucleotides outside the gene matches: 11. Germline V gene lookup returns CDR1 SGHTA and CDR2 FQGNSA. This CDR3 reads CASSSLDRGRTYGYTF. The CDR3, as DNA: TGTGCCAGCAGCTCCCTCGACAGGGGACGAACCTATGGCTACACCTTC.

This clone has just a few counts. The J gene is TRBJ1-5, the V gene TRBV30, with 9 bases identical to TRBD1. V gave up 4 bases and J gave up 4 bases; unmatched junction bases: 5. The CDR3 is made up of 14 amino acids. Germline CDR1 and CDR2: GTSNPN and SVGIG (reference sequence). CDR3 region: CAWKGTGPNQPQHF. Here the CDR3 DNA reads TGTGCCTGGAAGGGGACAGGGCCAAATCAGCCCCAGCATTTT.

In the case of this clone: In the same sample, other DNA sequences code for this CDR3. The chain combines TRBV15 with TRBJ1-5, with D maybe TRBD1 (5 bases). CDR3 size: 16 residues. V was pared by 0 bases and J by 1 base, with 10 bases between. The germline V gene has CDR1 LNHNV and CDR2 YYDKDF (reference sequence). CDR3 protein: CATSRDLGGSNQPQHF. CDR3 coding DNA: TGTGCCACCAGCAGAGATTTGGGGGGGAGCAATCAGCCCCAGCATTTT.

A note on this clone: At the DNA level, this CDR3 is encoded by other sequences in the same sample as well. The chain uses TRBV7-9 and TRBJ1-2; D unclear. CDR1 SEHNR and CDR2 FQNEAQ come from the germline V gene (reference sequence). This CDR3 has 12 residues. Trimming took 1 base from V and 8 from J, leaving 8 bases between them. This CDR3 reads CASSLGDGGYTF. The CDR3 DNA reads TGTGCCAGCAGCTTAGGTGATGGAGGCTACACCTTC.

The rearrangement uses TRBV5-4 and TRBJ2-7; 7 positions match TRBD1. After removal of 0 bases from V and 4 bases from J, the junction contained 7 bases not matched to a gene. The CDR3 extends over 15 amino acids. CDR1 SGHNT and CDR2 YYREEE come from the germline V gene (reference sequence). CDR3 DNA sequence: TGTGCCAGCAGCTTGGATTCGGGACAGATATACGAGCAGTACTTC. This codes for CASSLDSGQIYEQYF.

The CDR3 loop reads CASSFRGSSKYEQYF. For the CDR3, the DNA is TGTGCCAGCAGCTTTCGGGGCTCTAGCAAGTACGAGCAGTACTTC. The rearrangement links TRBV5-6 to TRBJ2-7; D is tentatively TRBD1 or TRBD2 (5 bases each). Trimming shortened V by 2 bases and J by 4 bases, and 16 bases separated the two germline ends. CDR1 and CDR2 from the germline V gene are SGHDT and YYEEEE. This CDR3 is 15 amino acids long.

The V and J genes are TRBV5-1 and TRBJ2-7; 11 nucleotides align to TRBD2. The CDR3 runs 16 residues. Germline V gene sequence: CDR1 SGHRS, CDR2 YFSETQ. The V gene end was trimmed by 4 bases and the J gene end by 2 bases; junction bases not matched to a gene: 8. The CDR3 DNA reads TGCGCCAGCAGCACGGGGGGGACTAGCGGAGCCTACGAGCAGTACTTC. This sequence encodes CASSTGGTSGAYEQYF.

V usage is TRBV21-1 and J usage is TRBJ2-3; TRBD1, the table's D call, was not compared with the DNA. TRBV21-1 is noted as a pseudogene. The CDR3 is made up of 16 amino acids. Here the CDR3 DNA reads TGTGCCAGCAGCAAAGGCCAGGTTACCCGCACAGATACGCAGTATTTT. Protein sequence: CASSKGQVTRTDTQYF.

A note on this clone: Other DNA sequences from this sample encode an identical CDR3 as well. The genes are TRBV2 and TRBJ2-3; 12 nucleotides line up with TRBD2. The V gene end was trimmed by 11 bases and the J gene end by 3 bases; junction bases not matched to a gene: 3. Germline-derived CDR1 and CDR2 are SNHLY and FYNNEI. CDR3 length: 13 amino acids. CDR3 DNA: TGTGCCTCGGGACTAGCGGGTACAGATACGCAGTATTTT. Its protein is CASGLAGTDTQYF. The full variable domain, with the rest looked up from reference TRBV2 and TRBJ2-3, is EPEVTQTPSHQVTQMGQEVILRCVPISNHLYFYWYRQILGQKVEFLVSFYNNEISEKSEIFDDQFSVERPDGSNFTLKIRSTKLEDSAMYFCASGLAGTDTQYFGPGTRLTVL.

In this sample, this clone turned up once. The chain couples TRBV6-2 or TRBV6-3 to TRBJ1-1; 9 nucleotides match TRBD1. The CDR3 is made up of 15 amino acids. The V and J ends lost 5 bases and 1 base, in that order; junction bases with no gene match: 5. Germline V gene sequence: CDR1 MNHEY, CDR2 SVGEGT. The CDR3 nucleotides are TGTGCCAGCAGTCAGGACAGGGGCAGGAACACTGAAGCTTTCTTT. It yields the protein CASSQDRGRNTEAFF.

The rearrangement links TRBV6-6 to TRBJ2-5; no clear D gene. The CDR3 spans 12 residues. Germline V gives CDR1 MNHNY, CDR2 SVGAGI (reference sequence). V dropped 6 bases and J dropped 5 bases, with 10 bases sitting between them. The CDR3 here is CASSPGMETQYF. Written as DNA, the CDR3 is TGTGCCAGCAGCCCCGGCATGGAGACCCAGTACTTC.

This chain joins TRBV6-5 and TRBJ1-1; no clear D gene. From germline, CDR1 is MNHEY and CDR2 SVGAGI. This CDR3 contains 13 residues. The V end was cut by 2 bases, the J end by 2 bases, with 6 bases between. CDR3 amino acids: CASSYQRNTEAFF. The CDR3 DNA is TGTGCCAGCAGTTACCAGCGAAACACTGAAGCTTTCTTT.

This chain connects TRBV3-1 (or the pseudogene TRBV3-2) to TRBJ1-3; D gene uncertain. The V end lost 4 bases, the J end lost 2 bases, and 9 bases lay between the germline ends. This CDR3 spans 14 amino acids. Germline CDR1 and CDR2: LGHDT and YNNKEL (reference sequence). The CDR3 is CASSPGQPGNTIYF. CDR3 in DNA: TGTGCCAGCAGCCCTGGGCAGCCTGGAAACACCATATATTTT.

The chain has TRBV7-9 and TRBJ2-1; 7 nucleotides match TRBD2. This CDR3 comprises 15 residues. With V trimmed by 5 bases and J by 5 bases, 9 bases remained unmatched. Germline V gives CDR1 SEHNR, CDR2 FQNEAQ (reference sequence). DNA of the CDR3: TGTGCCAGCAGCCCCCCTGGGGGAGGGAACAATGAGCAGTTCTTC. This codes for CASSPPGGGNNEQFF.